The clone carrying this TCR beta chain came up many times. V lost 3 bases to trimming and J lost 0 bases, with 13 bases between them. In germline, CDR1 is DFQATT, CDR2 SNEGSKA (reference sequence). There are 15 residues in the CDR3. This sample stems from a study of T cells in Graves' hyperthyroidism and ophthalmopathy. The investigators amplified TCR beta CDR3 regions from RNA transcripts. When the TCR CDR3 underwent first-round RT-PCR, the HTBI primer set was used. TCRdb analysed the multiplex PCR reads with MiXCR anew, one entry per CDR3 protein. This table has more than 550,000 distinct CDR3 sequences, around 20% appearing once.

Specimen: blood. The origin of this receptor is a woman aged 45-65 years with Graves' hyperthyroidism that later progressed to Graves' ophthalmopathy. V and J are TRBV20-1 and TRBJ2-3; TRBD2 is a possible D gene (6 bases). CDR3 bases: TGCAGTGCTAGTACCCGGGGGACTAGCACAGATACGCAGTATTTT. Translated, it gives CSASTRGTSTDTQYF.